The clone carrying this TCR beta chain has a handful of counts. Antigen specificity is unknown. UMIs and sample barcodes were carried by the TCR alpha and TCR beta cDNA libraries that 5'RACE produced using constant-segment primers. TCRdb re-derived calls from the 5' RACE reads in MiXCR, one entry per CDR3 protein. The repertoire holds around 210,000 distinct CDR3 sequences, with over 9% as singletons. Per the germline V gene, CDR1 is LGHNA and CDR2 is YNFKEQ. The CDR3 has 14 residues. V lost 3 bases and J lost 2; bases outside the gene matches: 3. This record belongs to a study of T-cell memory formation after mild COVID-19. About the study: Largely donor-specific sequence clusters came from a couple of donors. Study observations and caveats: CD4+ contracting clones were found mainly in CM and EM, and CD8+ ones in EMRA. Among clones contracting day 15 to 85, CD4/CD8 was balanced, whereas later expanders leaned CD4+.

The source is a man in his late teens or twenties who had mild COVID-19 (a few samples of this study predate the infection). Cell type and time point are not known. This sequence joins TRBV4-2 and TRBJ2-5, with TRBD1 matching 7 bases. The specimen was PBMCs or a T cell subset sorted from them (not recorded which). CDR3 bases: TGTGCCAGCAGCCAGGGACAGCCACAAGAGACCCAGTACTTC. Its protein product is CASSQGQPQETQYF.